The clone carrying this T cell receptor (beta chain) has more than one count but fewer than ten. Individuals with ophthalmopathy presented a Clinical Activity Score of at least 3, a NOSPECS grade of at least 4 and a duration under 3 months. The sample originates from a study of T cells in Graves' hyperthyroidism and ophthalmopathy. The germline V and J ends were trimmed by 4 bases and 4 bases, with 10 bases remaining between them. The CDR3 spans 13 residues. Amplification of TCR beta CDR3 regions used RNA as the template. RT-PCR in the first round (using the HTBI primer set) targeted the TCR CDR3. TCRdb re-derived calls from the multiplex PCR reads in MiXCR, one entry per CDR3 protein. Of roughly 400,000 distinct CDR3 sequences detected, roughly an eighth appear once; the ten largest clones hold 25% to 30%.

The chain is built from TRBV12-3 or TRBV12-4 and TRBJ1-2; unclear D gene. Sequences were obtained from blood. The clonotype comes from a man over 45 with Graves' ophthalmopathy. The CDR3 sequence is CASSYGVSYGYTF. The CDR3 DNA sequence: TGTGCCAGCAGTTACGGGGTTAGCTATGGCTACACCTTC.